Below, 16 T cell receptor beta chains from the same sample are listed, as sequenced in a study of T cell responses to AZD1222 COVID-19 vaccine (dated by TCRdb to the early 2020s). Library creation used the immunoSEQ multiplex PCR assay. The source is immuneACCESS, and TCRdb retained only in-frame sequences with V and J called. Part of the clones is not carried over; for the studies checked, unresolved V genes explain less than half of this, and the remainder is unexplained. The table for this sample lists some 96,000 clones; 88% of them were counted only once. The top ten clonotypes cover about 1.7% of the sample. Interpreted using the paper, the time point label stands for: baseline before first vaccination. The sequences come from peripheral blood, collected on day 0 of AZD1222 vaccination. These receptors all come from an adult in good health.

The genes are TRBV4-2 and TRBJ1-6; D might be TRBD1 (5 bases). Trimming took 1 base from V and 7 from J, leaving 11 bases between them. The CDR3 runs 15 residues. Looked up from germline, CDR1 is LGHNA and CDR2 is YNFKEQ. CDR3 coding DNA: TGTGCCAGCAGCCAAGGGGGGAAACAAAATTCACCCCTCCACTTT. Protein sequence: CASSQGGKQNSPLHF.

V gene TRBV6-6 combines with J gene TRBJ2-7; D is unclear. The V gene's germline CDR1 is MNHNY and CDR2 SVGAGI (reference sequence). This CDR3 contains 14 residues. Trimming stripped 4 bases from V and 0 bases from J, with 10 bases between. The CDR3 DNA is TGTGCCAGCAGTTGGACCCAAGACTCCTACGAGCAGTACTTC. It translates to CASSWTQDSYEQYF.

The V call is TRBV2, the J call TRBJ1-1; possibly TRBD1 for D (5 bases). V dropped 7 bases and J dropped 6 bases, with 18 bases sitting between them. CDR1 SNHLY and CDR2 FYNNEI come from the germline V gene. The CDR3 contains 14 residues. This CDR3 reads CASMAGPPRPEAFF. The CDR3 DNA follows: TGTGCCAGCATGGCGGGACCCCCTCGACCTGAAGCTTTCTTT.

The chain recombines TRBV19 with TRBJ2-7; D unclear. The length of the CDR3 is 14 residues. Trimming removed 5 bases at V and 4 bases at J, with 15 bases between. Germline values: CDR1 LNHDA, CDR2 SQIVND (reference sequence). CDR3 nucleotide sequence: TGTGCCAGTAGTTCGACCGCCCTGACTTACGAGCAGTACTTC. Its protein product is CASSSTALTYEQYF.

This sequence joins TRBV19 and TRBJ2-7; weak D call: TRBD2 (6 bases). CDR1 is LNHDA and CDR2 is SQIVND in the germline V gene (reference sequence). The CDR3 runs to 16 residues. The V gene lost 4 bases and the J gene lost 10 bases, with 26 bases spanning the gap. CDR3 loop: CASSRGTVIGTGEQYF. DNA of the CDR3: TGTGCCAGTAGTAGGGGTACGGTTATAGGCACGGGAGAACAGTACTTC.

The chain combines TRBV28 with TRBJ1-1, with 8 nucleotides matching TRBD1. After removal of 5 bases from V and 5 bases from J, the junction contained 10 bases not matched to a gene. The CDR3 has 15 residues. The germline V gene has CDR1 MDHEN and CDR2 SYDVKM. CDR3 residues: CASSPQDREKTEAFF. CDR3 DNA sequence: TGTGCCAGCAGTCCACAGGACAGGGAAAAGACTGAAGCTTTCTTT. Filled out from reference TRBV28 and TRBJ1-1, the complete variable domain reads DVKVTQSSRYLVKRTGEKVFLECVQDMDHENMFWYRQDPGLGLRLIYFSYDVKMKEKGDIPEGYSVSREKKERFSLILESASTNQTSMYLCASSPQDREKTEAFFGQGTRLTVV.

The chain recombines TRBV27 with TRBJ2-1; weak D call: TRBD1 (5 bases). Germline CDR1 reads MNHEY; CDR2 reads SMNVEV (reference sequence). Trimming left V 5 bases short and J 1 base short, with 15 bases between. This CDR3 region has 16 residues. CDR3 sequence: CASSPTFDSSYNEQFF. CDR3 nucleotide sequence: TGTGCCAGCAGTCCTACCTTCGACAGTTCCTACAATGAGCAGTTCTTC.

The rearrangement joins TRBV28 to TRBJ1-6; 10 nucleotides line up with TRBD1. The trim removed 3 bases at V and 11 bases at J, leaving 7 bases unmatched. Germline CDR1 is MDHEN and CDR2 is SYDVKM. This CDR3 is built from 15 residues. Here the CDR3 reads CASSFRDRGVTPLHF. The CDR3 nucleotides are TGTGCCAGCAGTTTTAGGGACAGGGGCGTTACACCCCTCCACTTT.

This chain links TRBV11-3 with TRBJ2-7; D could derive from TRBD1 or TRBD2 (6 bases each). The CDR3 consists of 13 residues. Germline CDR1 and CDR2: SGHNT and YENEEA. V lost 7 bases, J lost 9 bases, and 19 bases lay in between. The CDR3 loop reads CASNPPGGGGQYF. The CDR3 DNA reads TGTGCCAGCAACCCCCCCGGGGGCGGAGGGCAGTACTTC. The entire variable domain, with the rest obtained from reference TRBV11-3 and TRBJ2-7, is as follows: EAGVVQSPRYKIIEKKQPVAFWCNPISGHNTLYWYLQNLGQGPELLIRYENEEAVDDSQLPKDRFSAERLKGVDSTLKIQPAELGDSAVYLCASNPPGGGGQYFGPGTRLTVT.

V gene TRBV6-5 combines with J gene TRBJ2-2; 8 bases match TRBD1. The J segment lost 6 bases and the V segment lost 6 bases, leaving 3 bases of the junction unmatched. This CDR3 region has 13 residues. Germline V gene data show CDR1 as MNHEY and CDR2 as SVGAGI. CDR3 sequence (DNA): TGTGCCAGCAGGGACAGGGTTTCCGGGGAGCTGTTTTTT. Amino acid sequence: CASRDRVSGELFF.

The rearrangement uses TRBV24-1 and TRBJ2-2; the D gene is possibly TRBD2 (5 bases). The V end was cut by 0 bases, the J end by 5 bases, with 9 bases between. Germline CDR1 reads KGHDR; CDR2 reads SFDVKD. There are 15 residues in the CDR3. The CDR3 DNA sequence: TGTGCCACCAGTGATTTGTCGAGGGATACCGGGGAGCTGTTTTTT. It encodes CATSDLSRDTGELFF.

The chain is built from TRBV19 and TRBJ1-5; no clear D. V gave up 1 base and J gave up 3 bases, with 13 bases separating them. The germline gives CDR1 LNHDA, CDR2 SQIVND (reference sequence). The CDR3 consists of 16 residues. The CDR3 sequence: CASSIGRNSPNQPQHF. CDR3 DNA: TGTGCCAGTAGTATAGGACGTAACAGCCCCAATCAGCCCCAGCATTTT.

The chain is built from TRBV7-2 and TRBJ1-2, with a weak D call TRBD1 (5 bases). CDR1 is SGHTA, CDR2 FQGNSA, per germline. The V and J ends lost 5 bases and 5 bases respectively, with 15 bases between them. This CDR3 region has 14 residues. CDR3 amino acids: CASSRPQGGYGYTF. In DNA, the CDR3 is TGTGCCAGCAGCCGTCCCCAGGGAGGGTATGGCTACACCTTC.

The rearrangement joins TRBV7-2 to TRBJ2-7; 13 bases are a match to TRBD2. Germline loops: CDR1 SGHTA, CDR2 FQGNSA. The CDR3 consists of 17 residues. The ends lost 4 bases at V and 3 bases at J; junction bases unmatched: 9. In DNA, the CDR3 is TGTGCCAGCAGCTCCACCGGGACTAGCGGGATTTTCTACGAGCAGTACTTC. It encodes CASSSTGTSGIFYEQYF.

The CDR3 sequence: CASSSTGRTEAFF. In nucleotides, the CDR3 is TGTGCCAGCAGTTCGACAGGGCGCACTGAAGCTTTCTTT. The rearrangement uses TRBV28 and TRBJ1-1, with TRBD1 matching 7 bases. Germline CDR1 MDHEN, CDR2 SYDVKM. The CDR3 contains 13 residues. The J segment lost 4 bases and the V segment lost 4 bases, leaving 3 bases of the junction unmatched.

The V call is TRBV5-4, the J call TRBJ2-7, with TRBD1 as a possible D gene (6 bases). This CDR3 has 12 amino acids. Trimming removed 4 bases at V and 9 bases at J, with 14 bases between. CDR1 is SGHNT and CDR2 is YYREEE in the germline V gene (reference sequence). The CDR3 DNA follows: TGTGCCAGCAGCCAAGACAGGATTGGGCAGTACTTC. Protein: CASSQDRIGQYF.